This is a list of T cell receptor beta chains from one sample in a study of T cell repertoires in cytomegalovirus infection. Which antigens these TCRs recognize remains unknown. TCRdb ran MiXCR on the reads and lists one entry per CDR3 protein. The sample holds about 89,000 distinct CDR3 sequences, 25% to 30% seen once. The sample here was CD8+ T cells from cultured PBMCs, taken from culture after CMV antigen stimulation. Source of these receptors: a human donor in good health (CMV status not recorded). Some clones in this sample may be carry-over from other donors' samples. Both conserved end residues are part of each CDR3. Fields, in order: D gene, V gene, clone size, J gene, CDR3 DNA, CDR3 protein. D genes are given only for firm matches. A clone size is listed for some rows: how often the clone was seen (once, few, many), or a class if it is expanded.

D gene: -; V gene: TRBV7-6; clone size: -; J gene: TRBJ2-3; CDR3 DNA: TGTGCCAGCAGCCCTCTCTCAGATACGCAGTATTTT; CDR3 protein: CASSPLSDTQYF
D gene: -; V gene: TRBV19; clone size: few; J gene: TRBJ2-6; CDR3 DNA: TGTGCCGTTTCCGGGACGGCGCTCTCTGATGGGGCCAACGTCCTGACTTTC; CDR3 protein: CAVSGTALSDGANVLTF
D gene: -; V gene: TRBV20-1; clone size: -; J gene: TRBJ1-5; CDR3 DNA: TGCAGTGCTAGGGTCGGGGTGCAGACCGATAGCAATCAGCCCCAGCATTTT; CDR3 protein: CSARVGVQTDSNQPQHF
D gene: TRBD1; V gene: TRBV20-1; clone size: once; J gene: TRBJ2-3; CDR3 DNA: TGCAGTGCCCCGGACAGGGGGAGGTCCCGGATAGATACGCAGTATTTT; CDR3 protein: CSAPDRGRSRIDTQYF
D gene: -; V gene: TRBV7-9; clone size: few; J gene: TRBJ2-7; CDR3 DNA: TGTGCCAGCAGCTTACTGTCAGACTACGAGCAGTACTTC; CDR3 protein: CASSLLSDYEQYF
D gene: -; V gene: TRBV12-3/TRBV12-4; clone size: few; J gene: TRBJ2-7; CDR3 DNA: TGTGCCAGCAGTTTGCCGGGACGCACCTACGAGCAGTACTTC; CDR3 protein: CASSLPGRTYEQYF
D gene: TRBD2; V gene: TRBV4-1; clone size: -; J gene: TRBJ2-1; CDR3 DNA: TGCGCCAGCAGCCTCGGGACTAGCGGGGTCGACAATGAGCAGTTCTTC; CDR3 protein: CASSLGTSGVDNEQFF
D gene: -; V gene: TRBV4-1; clone size: many; J gene: TRBJ1-2; CDR3 DNA: TGCGCCAGCAGCCAAGACGGCGGGACTAACTATGGCTACACCTTC; CDR3 protein: CASSQDGGTNYGYTF
D gene: TRBD1; V gene: TRBV19; clone size: few; J gene: TRBJ1-2; CDR3 DNA: TGTGCCAGTAGGGAAATCAGACAGGGATTCTATGGCTACACCTTC; CDR3 protein: CASREIRQGFYGYTF
D gene: -; V gene: TRBV19; clone size: -; J gene: TRBJ1-5; CDR3 DNA: TGTGCCAGTAGTATAGATGGACAGTTTGGCTTCAGCAATCAGCCCCAGCATTTT; CDR3 protein: CASSIDGQFGFSNQPQHF
D gene: TRBD1; V gene: TRBV25-1; clone size: few; J gene: TRBJ2-7; CDR3 DNA: TGTGCCAGCAGTGTTTCCGGGACAGGGTCCTACGAGCAGTACTTC; CDR3 protein: CASSVSGTGSYEQYF
D gene: TRBD1; V gene: TRBV15; clone size: few; J gene: TRBJ2-3; CDR3 DNA: TGTGCCACCAGCAGTCCTACAGGGGAGCCAGATACGCAGTATTTT; CDR3 protein: CATSSPTGEPDTQYF
D gene: -; V gene: TRBV12-3/TRBV12-4; clone size: -; J gene: TRBJ2-7; CDR3 DNA: TGTGCCAGCAGCCCTACAACACGGAACGAGCAGTACTTC; CDR3 protein: CASSPTTRNEQYF
D gene: -; V gene: TRBV27; clone size: few; J gene: TRBJ1-5; CDR3 DNA: TGTGCCAGCAGTTTAGTTTGGTCTGATCGCCAGCCCCAGCATTTT; CDR3 protein: CASSLVWSDRQPQHF
D gene: -; V gene: TRBV27; clone size: -; J gene: TRBJ2-3; CDR3 DNA: TGTGCCAGTCAAATCATAAGCACAGATACGCAGTATTTT; CDR3 protein: CASQIISTDTQYF
D gene: -; V gene: TRBV2; clone size: many; J gene: TRBJ2-1; CDR3 DNA: TGTGCCAGCAGTGAAGCAAAAGGGGGAAATGAGCAGTTCTTC; CDR3 protein: CASSEAKGGNEQFF
D gene: -; V gene: TRBV12-3/TRBV12-4; clone size: -; J gene: TRBJ2-1; CDR3 DNA: TGTGCCAGCAGTTTGGGGCAGAATAAACTCAATGAGCAGTTCTTC; CDR3 protein: CASSLGQNKLNEQFF
D gene: -; V gene: TRBV4-1; clone size: -; J gene: TRBJ1-3; CDR3 DNA: TGCGCCAGCAGCCAAGGTGGGGTTGGAAACACCATATATTTT; CDR3 protein: CASSQGGVGNTIYF
D gene: TRBD2; V gene: TRBV28; clone size: -; J gene: TRBJ2-1; CDR3 DNA: TGTGCCAGCACCCTGGGGCGGGGGGACTACAATGAGCAGTTCTTC; CDR3 protein: CASTLGRGDYNEQFF
D gene: TRBD1; V gene: TRBV7-9; clone size: -; J gene: TRBJ2-2; CDR3 DNA: TGTGCCAGTCTCGGGACAGGTTCGGGGAACACCGGGGAGCTGTTTTTT; CDR3 protein: CASLGTGSGNTGELFF
D gene: TRBD2; V gene: TRBV7-9; clone size: few; J gene: TRBJ2-7; CDR3 DNA: TGTGCCAGCAGCTTAGCGGGGGGGAACTACGAGCAGTACTTC; CDR3 protein: CASSLAGGNYEQYF
D gene: TRBD2; V gene: TRBV27; clone size: few; J gene: TRBJ2-3; CDR3 DNA: TGTGCCAGCAGTGCCCGACTAGCGGTCACAGATACGCAGTATTTT; CDR3 protein: CASSARLAVTDTQYF
D gene: TRBD2; V gene: TRBV5-1; clone size: -; J gene: TRBJ2-7; CDR3 DNA: TGCGCCAGCAGCTTGGTTCTAGCGGGGGAGCCATCCTACGAGCAGTACTTC; CDR3 protein: CASSLVLAGEPSYEQYF
D gene: -; V gene: TRBV4-2; clone size: -; J gene: TRBJ2-1; CDR3 DNA: TGTGCCAGCTCGGCGGGCGCAAGTAATGAGCAGTTCTTC; CDR3 protein: CASSAGASNEQFF
D gene: -; V gene: TRBV5-6; clone size: -; J gene: TRBJ2-5; CDR3 DNA: TGTGCCAGCAGCCCGGACGGAGAAGAGACCCAGTACTTC; CDR3 protein: CASSPDGEETQYF
D gene: TRBD2; V gene: TRBV4-2; clone size: -; J gene: TRBJ2-7; CDR3 DNA: TGTGCCAGCAGCCCAGCCCGGGGGGGGTACGAGCAGTACTTC; CDR3 protein: CASSPARGGYEQYF
D gene: -; V gene: TRBV7-6; clone size: -; J gene: TRBJ1-1; CDR3 DNA: TGTGTCAGCAGCCCCAAACCGTGGACGGGGAGGACTGAAGCTTTCTTT; CDR3 protein: CVSSPKPWTGRTEAFF
D gene: -; V gene: TRBV3-1; clone size: few; J gene: TRBJ1-2; CDR3 DNA: TGTGCCAGCAGCCAAGATAATAACTATGGCTACACCTTC; CDR3 protein: CASSQDNNYGYTF
D gene: -; V gene: TRBV19; clone size: -; J gene: TRBJ2-7; CDR3 DNA: TGTGCCAGTAGTATGGTGGGTCAGGGGAAAAACGAGCAGTACTTC; CDR3 protein: CASSMVGQGKNEQYF
D gene: -; V gene: TRBV12-3/TRBV12-4; clone size: few; J gene: TRBJ2-1; CDR3 DNA: TGTGCTAGCAAGGAGTACCGGGGCTTCGAGCAGTTCTTC; CDR3 protein: CASKEYRGFEQFF
D gene: -; V gene: TRBV7-6; clone size: -; J gene: TRBJ2-7; CDR3 DNA: TGTGCCAGCAGCTCGGGGACGAGTCGGGAGCAGTACTTC; CDR3 protein: CASSSGTSREQYF
D gene: -; V gene: TRBV5-5; clone size: -; J gene: TRBJ2-7; CDR3 DNA: TGTGCCAGCAGCTTCAACAGGGTCCCCACATACGAGCAGTACTTC; CDR3 protein: CASSFNRVPTYEQYF
D gene: -; V gene: TRBV7-9; clone size: -; J gene: TRBJ1-2; CDR3 DNA: TGTGCCAGCAGCTTTGGCACGCACGGCTACACCTTC; CDR3 protein: CASSFGTHGYTF